This passage covers 32 T cell receptor beta chains from one sample sequenced in a study of blood T cell repertoires in COVID-19. Assay used: immunoSEQ multiplex PCR; TCRdb lists only in-frame clones, some missing. This table holds roughly 230,000 clones, about 88% found once. The sample was peripheral blood. The origin of the receptors is a man aged 65 to 85 with acute or convalescent COVID-19.

The V and J genes are TRBV2 and TRBJ2-7, with D perhaps matching TRBD1 (6 bases). The ends were cut back, 7 bases at V and 6 bases at J, with 13 bases in the middle. Germline V gene sequence: CDR1 SNHLY, CDR2 FYNNEI. CDR3 length: 12 amino acids. The CDR3 here is CASITGFGEQYF. In nucleotides, the CDR3 is TGTGCCAGCATAACAGGGTTTGGCGAGCAGTACTTC.

In its sample, this clone was seen once. DNA of the CDR3: TGTGCCAGCAGCTGGAGACAGGGATCCTACAATGAGCAGTTCTTC. Translating it yields CASSWRQGSYNEQFF. This chain joins TRBV7-2 and TRBJ2-1, with 7 bases identical to TRBD1. Germline lookup yields CDR1 SGHTA and CDR2 FQGNSA. The CDR3 is made up of 15 amino acids. J gave up 1 base and V 4 bases, and 4 bases lay outside the gene matches.

The V gene is TRBV5-1, the J gene TRBJ2-2; TRBD1 matches 7 bases. The V segment lost 6 bases and the J segment 1 base; nucleotides outside the gene matches: 3. Germline-derived CDR1 and CDR2 are SGHRS and YFSETQ. The CDR3 spans 14 residues. This CDR3 reads CASTTGMNTGELFF. In DNA, the CDR3 is TGCGCCAGCACGACAGGGATGAACACCGGGGAGCTGTTTTTT.

The chain employs TRBV27 and TRBJ1-2; TRBD1 is a possible D gene (5 bases). Germline-derived CDR1 and CDR2 are MNHEY and SMNVEV (reference sequence). This CDR3 has 11 residues. With 6 bases removed from V and 8 bases from J, the gap between germline ends came to 10 bases. CDR3: CASRGRGGYTF. The CDR3, as DNA: TGTGCCAGCAGGGGAAGGGGCGGCTACACCTTC.

The chain links TRBV5-1 to TRBJ1-2, with D unresolved. The germline V gene has CDR1 SGHRS and CDR2 YFSETQ. This CDR3 region has 14 residues. V dropped 0 bases and J dropped 3 bases, with 9 bases sitting between them. The DNA for the CDR3 is TGCGCCAGCAGCTTGGGCGTCACAGACTATGGCTACACCTTC. This gives the protein CASSLGVTDYGYTF. Using reference TRBV5-1 and TRBJ1-2 for the parts outside the CDR3, the full variable domain is KAGVTQTPRYLIKTRGQQVTLSCSPISGHRSVSWYQQTPGQGLQFLFEYFSETQRNKGNFPGRFSGRQFSNSRSEMNVSTLELGDSALYLCASSLGVTDYGYTFGSGTRLTVV.

This chain connects TRBV12-5 to TRBJ2-3; 7 positions agree with TRBD2. The CDR3 is 15 residues long. Germline CDR1 LGHNT, CDR2 FRNRAP. With 3 bases clipped from V and 4 bases from J, the junction kept 7 bases outside the gene matches. The CDR3 DNA is TGTGCTAGTGGTTTAGGCGGGAGTGGCGCAGATACGCAGTATTTT. Translated: CASGLGGSGADTQYF.

V gene TRBV19 combines with J gene TRBJ1-1; D is ambiguous. Germline lookup yields CDR1 LNHDA and CDR2 SQIVND (reference sequence). V was clipped by 3 bases and J by 5 bases, with 19 bases between them. The CDR3 is 16 residues long. The CDR3 DNA follows: TGTGCCAGTAGTATCTCATGGTCGGGGAAATCGACTGAAGCTTTCTTT. It codes for CASSISWSGKSTEAFF. Complete variable domain (other parts from reference TRBV19 and TRBJ1-1): DGGITQSPKYLFRKEGQNVTLSCEQNLNHDAMYWYRQDPGQGLRLIYYSQIVNDFQKGDIAEGYSVSREKKESFPLTVTSAQKNPTAFYLCASSISWSGKSTEAFFGQGTRLTVV.

The chain couples TRBV27 to TRBJ2-5; 8 bases line up with TRBD1. The CDR3 sequence is 16 residues long. V trimming: 0 bases; J trimming: 2 bases; junction bases outside the gene matches: 5. Germline V gene lookup returns CDR1 MNHEY and CDR2 SMNVEV (reference sequence). CDR3 protein: CASSLSGRGQQETQYF. The CDR3 nucleotides are TGTGCCAGCAGTTTATCGGGCAGGGGGCAGCAAGAGACCCAGTACTTC.

The gene calls are TRBV30 and TRBJ1-1; no definite D call. This CDR3 contains 11 residues. Germline V CDR1 and CDR2: GTSNPN, SVGIG (reference sequence). V lost 4 bases to trimming and J lost 7 bases, with 10 bases between them. The CDR3 nucleotides read TGTGCCTGGACAGCGGAACATGAAGCTTTCTTT. As protein: CAWTAEHEAFF.

The chain uses TRBV20-1 and TRBJ1-2, with TRBD1 as a possible D gene (5 bases). CDR3 length: 13 amino acids. Deletions cut 3 bases from V and 3 bases from J, with 11 bases between. Germline CDR1 is DFQATT and CDR2 is SNEGSKA (reference sequence). The CDR3: CSASFRADYGYTF. The CDR3 region has the DNA TGCAGTGCTAGTTTCAGGGCGGACTATGGCTACACCTTC.

The J gene is TRBJ2-7, the V gene TRBV6-5, with TRBD1 identical over 10 bases. Trimming took 6 bases from V and 0 from J; bases not matched to a gene: 5. Germline assignment: CDR1 MNHEY and CDR2 SVGAGI. CDR3 length: 15 residues. Here the CDR3 reads CASRGTGAFSYEQYF. CDR3 nucleotide sequence: TGTGCCAGCAGAGGGACAGGGGCGTTCTCCTACGAGCAGTACTTC.

V is TRBV28 and J is TRBJ2-1; TRBD2 matches at 7 bases. Germline assignment: CDR1 MDHEN and CDR2 SYDVKM. The J segment lost 1 base and the V segment lost 4 bases, leaving 13 bases of the junction unmatched. The CDR3 length is 18 residues. The CDR3 sequence is CASSSHPAGDISYNEQFF. The CDR3 DNA reads as TGTGCCAGCAGTTCACACCCGGCGGGGGATATTTCCTACAATGAGCAGTTCTTC. The full variable domain, in which reference TRBV28 and TRBJ2-1 provide the parts outside the CDR3, is DVKVTQSSRYLVKRTGEKVFLECVQDMDHENMFWYRQDPGLGLRLIYFSYDVKMKEKGDIPEGYSVSREKKERFSLILESASTNQTSMYLCASSSHPAGDISYNEQFFGPGTRLTVL.

This chain links TRBV28 with TRBJ1-5; a possible D gene is TRBD1 (5 bases). The CDR3 runs 15 residues. CDR1 is MDHEN, CDR2 SYDVKM, per germline. V dropped 3 bases and J dropped 7 bases, with 16 bases sitting between them. CDR3 protein: CASSLPGGGGQPQHF. The CDR3 DNA is TGTGCCAGCAGTTTGCCCGGGGGTGGGGGGCAGCCCCAGCATTTT.

V usage is TRBV5-1 and J usage is TRBJ2-7; 7 nucleotides align to TRBD1. Germline CDR1 is SGHRS and CDR2 is YFSETQ. V trimming: 4 bases; J trimming: 7 bases; junction bases outside the gene matches: 11. This CDR3 is 14 amino acids long. DNA of the CDR3: TGCGCCAGCAGCATCATTTTAGGGGGCAGGGAGCAGTACTTC. It codes for CASSIILGGREQYF.

The gene calls are TRBV4-3 and TRBJ2-5; the match to TRBD2 covers 11 bases. The V and J ends lost 2 bases and 3 bases, in that order; junction bases with no gene match: 8. The CDR3 spans 17 residues. Germline V CDR1 and CDR2: LGHNA, YSLEER. Here the CDR3 DNA reads TGCGCCAGCAGCCAACAGACCGGGACTAGCGGTGAAGAGACCCAGTACTTC. As protein: CASSQQTGTSGEETQYF.

Of note for this clone: The germline gene is not matched at one end of the junction; a read error may be the cause. The chain uses TRBV7-9 and TRBJ2-3; 11 bases are a match to TRBD2. The germline gives CDR1 SEHNR, CDR2 FQNEAQ (reference sequence). The CDR3 consists of 16 residues. The CDR3 protein is CASSFGLAGGPDTQYF. The DNA of the CDR3 is TGTGCCAGCAGCTTCGGGCTAGCGGGAGGCCCAGACACGCAGTATTTT. Full variable domain (rest looked up from reference TRBV7-9 and TRBJ2-3): DTGVSQNPRHKITKRGQNVTFRCDPISEHNRLYWYRQTLGQGPEFLTYFQNEAQLEKSRLLSDRFSAERPKGSFSTLEIQRTEQGDSAMYLCASSFGLAGGPDTQYFGPGTRLTVL.

The rearrangement uses TRBV18 and TRBJ2-1, with 7 bases lining up with TRBD2. Trimming took 8 bases from V and 5 from J; bases not matched to a gene: 6. In germline, CDR1 is KGHSH, CDR2 LQKENI. This CDR3 is built from 13 residues. The CDR3 loop is CASHREVHNEQFF. The CDR3 DNA follows: TGTGCCAGCCACCGGGAGGTCCACAATGAGCAGTTCTTC.

The genes are TRBV5-1 and TRBJ1-3, with 8 positions matching TRBD1. Germline values: CDR1 SGHRS, CDR2 YFSETQ. The V and J ends lost 1 base and 0 bases, in that order; junction bases with no gene match: 6. CDR3 length: 17 amino acids. For the CDR3, the DNA is TGCGCCAGCAGCTTGCGGGGACAGGCGCTCTCTGGAAACACCATATATTTT. Amino acids: CASSLRGQALSGNTIYF.

This clone occurred a few times. The rearrangement joins TRBV19 to TRBJ1-1; no clear D. The ends were cut back, 4 bases at V and 4 bases at J, with 13 bases in the middle. The germline V gene encodes CDR1 LNHDA and CDR2 SQIVND (reference sequence). This CDR3 comprises 14 residues. The CDR3 protein is CASSTGSWITEAFF. Here the CDR3 DNA reads TGTGCCAGTAGTACAGGATCTTGGATCACTGAAGCTTTCTTT.

The genes are TRBV27 and TRBJ2-1; 8 bases match TRBD1. The CDR3 consists of 15 residues. Germline-derived CDR1 and CDR2 are MNHEY and SMNVEV (reference sequence). The V segment lost 0 bases and the J segment 4 bases; nucleotides outside the gene matches: 2. The CDR3 loop reads CASSLSGTGYNEQFF. The CDR3 DNA follows: TGTGCCAGCAGTTTATCCGGGACAGGATACAATGAGCAGTTCTTC.

The chain carries TRBV28 and TRBJ2-7; maybe TRBD1 (5 bases). The ends were cut back, 4 bases at V and 3 bases at J, with 10 bases in the middle. The CDR3 contains 13 residues. Germline V gene sequence: CDR1 MDHEN, CDR2 SYDVKM. The CDR3 loop reads CASSWGGLYEQYF. The CDR3 nucleotides are TGTGCCAGCAGTTGGGGCGGTCTCTACGAGCAGTACTTC.

V and J are TRBV29-1 and TRBJ2-3, with 8 positions matching TRBD1. CDR1 is SQVTM, CDR2 ANQGSEA, per germline. The V segment lost 6 bases and the J segment 2 bases; nucleotides outside the gene matches: 4. The CDR3 extends over 13 amino acids. The CDR3 sequence: CSVTGAFTDTQYF. The CDR3 nucleotides read TGCAGCGTGACAGGGGCTTTCACAGATACGCAGTATTTT.

V usage is TRBV11-3 and J usage is TRBJ2-2; the D is unclear. Germline lookup yields CDR1 SGHNT and CDR2 YENEEA. This CDR3 comprises 14 residues. Trimming stripped 3 bases from V and 4 bases from J, with 9 bases between. The CDR3 sequence: CASSLTASTGELFF. Written as DNA, the CDR3 is TGTGCCAGCAGCTTGACTGCATCCACCGGGGAGCTGTTTTTT.

The V call is TRBV6-1, the J call TRBJ1-2; D is undetermined. Trimming pared 2 bases from V and 5 bases from J, leaving 12 bases between. The CDR3 contains 14 residues. Germline V gene data show CDR1 as MNHNS and CDR2 as SASEGT. The CDR3 coding sequence is TGTGCCAGCAGTGAAACCACTAATAGGTATGGCTACACCTTC. Translated, it gives CASSETTNRYGYTF.

The chain combines TRBV14 with TRBJ2-2; no definite D call. The length of the CDR3 is 13 residues. In germline, CDR1 is SGHDN, CDR2 FVKESK. The V gene lost 1 base and the J gene lost 5 bases, with 5 bases spanning the gap. The CDR3 spells CASSQVSTGELFF. In DNA form, the CDR3 reads TGTGCCAGCAGCCAAGTTAGTACCGGGGAGCTGTTTTTT.

The chain recombines TRBV6-5 with TRBJ2-7; D remains unclear. This CDR3 region has 13 residues. The V end was cut by 11 bases, the J end by 2 bases, with 16 bases between. Germline-derived CDR1 and CDR2 are MNHEY and SVGAGI. In nucleotides, the CDR3 is TGTGCCGTTAAGAGCGAGAAGCCCTACGAGCAGTACTTC. As protein: CAVKSEKPYEQYF.

The gene calls are TRBV10-3 and TRBJ2-1, with 9 bases matching TRBD1. This CDR3 contains 14 residues. The junction had 6 bases not matched to a gene; V was cut back by 6 bases and J by 6 bases. Germline-derived CDR1 and CDR2 are ENHRY and SYGVKD. The CDR3 bases are TGTGCCATCAGGGACCGGGACAGGGCCAATGAGCAGTTCTTC. This translates into CAIRDRDRANEQFF.

The chain is built from TRBV7-9 and TRBJ1-3; D not resolved. V lost 4 bases to trimming and J lost 4 bases, with 11 bases between them. The V gene's germline CDR1 is SEHNR and CDR2 FQNEAQ (reference sequence). The CDR3 contains 14 residues. CDR3 sequence (DNA): TGTGCCAGCAGCTCCCCCCGCGTAGGAAACACCATATATTTT. This sequence encodes CASSSPRVGNTIYF. Drawing the rest from reference TRBV7-9 and TRBJ1-3, the complete variable domain is DTGVSQNPRHKITKRGQNVTFRCDPISEHNRLYWYRQTLGQGPEFLTYFQNEAQLEKSRLLSDRFSAERPKGSFSTLEIQRTEQGDSAMYLCASSSPRVGNTIYFGEGSWLTVV.

CDR3 protein: CASSEGRMSSYNSPLHF. Here the CDR3 DNA reads TGTGCCAGCAGTGAAGGCAGGATGAGCTCCTATAATTCACCCCTCCACTTT. This chain uses TRBV2 with TRBJ1-6; no definite D call. The germline CDR1 and CDR2 sequences are SNHLY and FYNNEI. With 1 base removed from V and 0 bases from J, the gap between germline ends came to 10 bases. This CDR3 contains 17 residues.

The gene calls are TRBV28 and TRBJ2-1; D is ambiguous. The length of the CDR3 is 11 residues. The V gene's germline CDR1 is MDHEN and CDR2 SYDVKM. The CDR3 is CYSSSYNEQFF. CDR3 DNA sequence: TGTTATTCGAGCTCCTACAATGAGCAGTTCTTC. The variable domain in full, with the rest retrieved from reference TRBV28 and TRBJ2-1, is DVKVTQSSRYLVKRTGEKVFLECVQDMDHENMFWYRQDPGLGLRLIYFSYDVKMKEKGDIPEGYSVSREKKERFSLILESASTNQTSMYLCYSSSYNEQFFGPGTRLTVL.

The V and J genes are TRBV19 and TRBJ2-7, with a tentative D call TRBD2 (6 bases). The germline CDR1 and CDR2 sequences are LNHDA and SQIVND (reference sequence). V lost 3 bases and J lost 3, with 15 bases in between. This CDR3 has 15 residues. CDR3 sequence: CASSIGAGPYYEQYF. The CDR3 DNA sequence: TGTGCCAGTAGTATCGGGGCGGGACCCTACTACGAGCAGTACTTC.

J is TRBJ2-7 and V is TRBV7-9; a weak D match, TRBD2 (6 bases). The V and J ends lost 0 bases and 4 bases respectively, with 10 bases between them. The CDR3 totals 14 residues. Germline V gives CDR1 SEHNR, CDR2 FQNEAQ (reference sequence). Here the CDR3 reads CASSLAEGPYEQYF. The CDR3 bases are TGTGCCAGCAGCTTAGCGGAGGGTCCGTACGAGCAGTACTTC.